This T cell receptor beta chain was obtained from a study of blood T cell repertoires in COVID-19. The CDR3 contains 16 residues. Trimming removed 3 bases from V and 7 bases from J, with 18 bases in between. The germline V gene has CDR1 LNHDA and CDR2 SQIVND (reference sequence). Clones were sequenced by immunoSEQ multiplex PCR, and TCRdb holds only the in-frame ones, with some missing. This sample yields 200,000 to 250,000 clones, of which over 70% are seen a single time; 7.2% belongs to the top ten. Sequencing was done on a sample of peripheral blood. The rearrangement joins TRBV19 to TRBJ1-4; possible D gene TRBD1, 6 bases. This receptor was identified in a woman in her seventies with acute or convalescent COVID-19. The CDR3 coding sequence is TGTGCCAGTAGTATTGCTCATCGGGGGGCGGGTGAAAAACTGTTTTTT. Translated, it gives CASSIAHRGAGEKLFF.